The text below deals with one T cell receptor (beta chain). Its specificity is not known. The sample originates from a study of OX40 agonist ivuxolimab in advanced cancers. Study details: The treatment was a fully human IgG2 OX40 agonist, ivuxolimab. The study gave patients intravenous ivuxolimab at 0.01 to 10 mg/kg every 2 weeks.

Only in-frame clones appear in the TCRdb table, and some are missing; sequencing was by immunoSEQ multiplex PCR. The sample has tens of thousands of clones; about nine tenths are singletons. Study observations and caveats: Normalized T-cell clonal expansion was also low in a subset of nonresponders. Blood T cells, both CD4+ and CD8+, expanded clonally by week 6 at 0.1 to 3.0 mg/kg.

The CDR3 loop spans 17 amino acids. The sequences come from CD4+ or CD8+ T cells sorted from blood, collected in a trial of the OX40 agonist ivuxolimab. The TCR was taken from an adult with an advanced solid tumor such as melanoma, head and neck, liver or kidney cancer. The rearrangement uses TRBV21-1 and TRBJ2-5; the D call in the table, TRBD2, was not verified against the DNA. TRBV21-1 is given as a pseudogene. As DNA, the CDR3 is TGTGCCAGCAGCAATAGGTGGAGCGGGAGGGCGCAAGAGACCCAGTACTTC. As protein: CASSNRWSGRAQETQYF.